This T cell receptor (beta chain) comes out of a study of T cell changes during pregnancy in multiple sclerosis. Clones were read by immunoSEQ multiplex PCR, and TCRdb kept only the in-frame ones, dropping some. The table shows approximately 48,000 clones, with about 88% occurring only once. The CDR3 spans 14 residues. CDR1 is SGDLS and CDR2 is YYNGEE in the germline V gene. Trimming took 2 bases from V and 1 from J, leaving 10 bases between them. This TCR was recovered from a female donor with multiple sclerosis, enrolled in a pregnancy study. This sample comprised CD8+ T cells from peripheral blood mononuclear cells, obtained before pregnancy. The gene calls are TRBV9 and TRBJ2-7; D is unresolved. CDR3 DNA: TGTGCCAGCAGCGTCGGGTCGGAGTCCTACGAGCAGTACTTC. Translation: CASSVGSESYEQYF.